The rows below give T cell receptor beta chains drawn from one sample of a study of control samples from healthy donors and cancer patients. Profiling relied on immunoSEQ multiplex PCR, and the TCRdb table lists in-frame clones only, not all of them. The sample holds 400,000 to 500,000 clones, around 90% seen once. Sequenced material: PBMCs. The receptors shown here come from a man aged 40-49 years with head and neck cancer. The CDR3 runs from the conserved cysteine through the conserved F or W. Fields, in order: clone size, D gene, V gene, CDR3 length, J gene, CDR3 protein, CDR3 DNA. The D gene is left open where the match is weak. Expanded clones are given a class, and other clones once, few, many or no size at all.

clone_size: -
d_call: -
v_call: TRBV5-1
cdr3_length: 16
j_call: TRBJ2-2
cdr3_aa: CASSLTGRVESGELFF
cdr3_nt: TGCGCCAGCAGCTTGACAGGAAGGGTGGAAAGCGGGGAGCTGTTTTTT

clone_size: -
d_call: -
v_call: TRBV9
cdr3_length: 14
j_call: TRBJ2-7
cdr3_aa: CASSRGQGTYEQYF
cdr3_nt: TGTGCCAGCAGCAGAGGGCAGGGAACCTACGAGCAGTACTTC

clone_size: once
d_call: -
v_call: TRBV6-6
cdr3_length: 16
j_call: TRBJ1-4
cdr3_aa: CASSYGDRGTNEKLFF
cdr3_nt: TGTGCCAGCAGTTACGGAGACCGAGGAACTAATGAAAAACTGTTTTTT

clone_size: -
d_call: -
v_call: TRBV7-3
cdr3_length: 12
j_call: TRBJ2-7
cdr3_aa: CASSLESGEQYF
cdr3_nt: TGTGCCAGCAGCTTAGAATCCGGGGAGCAGTACTTC

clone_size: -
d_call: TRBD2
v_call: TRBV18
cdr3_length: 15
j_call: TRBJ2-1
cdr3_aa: CASSRSSGGNNEQFF
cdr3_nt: TGTGCCAGCTCACGTTCTAGCGGGGGGAATAATGAGCAGTTCTTC

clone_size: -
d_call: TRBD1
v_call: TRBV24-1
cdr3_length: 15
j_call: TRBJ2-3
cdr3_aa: CATKERTGTGDTQYF
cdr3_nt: TGTGCCACCAAAGAGAGGACAGGGACGGGTGATACGCAGTATTTT

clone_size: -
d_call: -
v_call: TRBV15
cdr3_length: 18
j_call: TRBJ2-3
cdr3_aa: CATSEGTPGPPGTDTQYF
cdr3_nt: TGTGCCACCAGCGAGGGGACTCCGGGACCACCGGGCACAGATACGCAGTATTTT

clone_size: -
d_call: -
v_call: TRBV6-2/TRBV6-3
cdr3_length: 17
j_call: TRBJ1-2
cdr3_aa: CASSFRQDGTILYGYTF
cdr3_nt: TGTGCCAGCAGTTTCCGACAGGACGGTACTATACTCTATGGCTACACCTTC

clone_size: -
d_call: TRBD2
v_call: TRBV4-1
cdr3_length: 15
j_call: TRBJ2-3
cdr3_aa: CASSQGGGRGDTQYF
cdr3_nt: TGCGCCAGCAGCCAAGGCGGGGGGCGCGGAGATACGCAGTATTTT

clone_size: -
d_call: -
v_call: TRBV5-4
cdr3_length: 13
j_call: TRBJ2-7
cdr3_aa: CASSFGGPYEQYF
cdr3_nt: TGTGCCAGCAGCTTTGGTGGACCCTACGAGCAGTACTTC

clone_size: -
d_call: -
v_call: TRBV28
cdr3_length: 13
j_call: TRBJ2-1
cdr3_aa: CASSPRVFYEQFF
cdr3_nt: TGTGCCAGCAGCCCAAGGGTTTTCTACGAGCAGTTCTTC

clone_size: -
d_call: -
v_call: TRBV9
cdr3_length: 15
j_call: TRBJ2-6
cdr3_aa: CASSVEGSGANVLTF
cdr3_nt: TGTGCCAGCAGCGTAGAGGGGTCTGGGGCCAACGTCCTGACTTTC

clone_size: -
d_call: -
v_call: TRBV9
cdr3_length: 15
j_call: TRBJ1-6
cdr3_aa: CASSLSSRDNSPLHF
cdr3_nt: TGTGCCAGCAGCCTATCAAGTAGGGATAATTCACCCCTCCACTTT

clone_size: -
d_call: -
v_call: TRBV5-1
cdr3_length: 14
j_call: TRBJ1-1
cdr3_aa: CASSFQGLGREAFF
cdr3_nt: TGCGCCAGCAGCTTTCAGGGACTAGGGCGAGAAGCTTTCTTT

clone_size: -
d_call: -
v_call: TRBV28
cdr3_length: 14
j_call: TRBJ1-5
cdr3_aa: CASSPPSGNQPQHF
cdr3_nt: TGTGCCAGCAGTCCGCCATCCGGCAATCAGCCCCAGCATTTT

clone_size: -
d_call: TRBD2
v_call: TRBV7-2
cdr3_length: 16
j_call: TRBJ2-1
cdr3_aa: CASSLDSTSGYNEQFF
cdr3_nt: TGTGCCAGCAGCTTAGACTCCACTAGCGGGTACAATGAGCAGTTCTTC

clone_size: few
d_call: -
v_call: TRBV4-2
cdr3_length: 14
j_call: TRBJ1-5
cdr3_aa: CASSQDRGNQPQHF
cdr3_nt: TGTGCCAGCAGCCAAGATAGGGGGAATCAGCCCCAGCATTTT

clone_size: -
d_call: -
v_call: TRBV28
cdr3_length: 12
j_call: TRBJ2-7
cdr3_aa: CASSLTSREQYF
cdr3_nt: TGTGCCAGCAGTTTGACTTCTCGGGAGCAGTACTTC

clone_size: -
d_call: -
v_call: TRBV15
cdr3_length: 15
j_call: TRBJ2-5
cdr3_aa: CATSNQQGYQETQYF
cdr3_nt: TGTGCCACCAGCAACCAGCAGGGGTACCAAGAGACCCAGTACTTC

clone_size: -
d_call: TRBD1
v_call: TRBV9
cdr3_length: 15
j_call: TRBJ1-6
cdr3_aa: CASNKGTGGGSPLHF
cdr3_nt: TGTGCCAGCAACAAAGGGACAGGGGGTGGCTCACCCCTCCACTTT

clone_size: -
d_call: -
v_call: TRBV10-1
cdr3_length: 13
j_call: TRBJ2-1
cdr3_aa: CARSRFPCNEQFF
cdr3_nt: TGCGCCAGATCACGTTTCCCCTGCAATGAGCAGTTCTTC

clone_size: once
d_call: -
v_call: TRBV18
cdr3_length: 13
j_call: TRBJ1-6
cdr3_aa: CASSPGGGSPLHF
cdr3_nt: TGTGCCAGCTCACCAGGGGGCGGTTCACCCCTCCACTTT

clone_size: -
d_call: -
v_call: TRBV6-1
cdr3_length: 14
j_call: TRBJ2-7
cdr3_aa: CASSESSLAYEQYF
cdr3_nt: TGTGCCAGCAGTGAATCTAGTCTAGCCTACGAGCAGTACTTC

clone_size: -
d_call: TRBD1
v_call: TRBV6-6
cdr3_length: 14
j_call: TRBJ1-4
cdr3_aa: CASSPGTGPEKLFF
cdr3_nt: TGTGCCAGCAGTCCCGGGACAGGGCCGGAAAAACTGTTTTTT

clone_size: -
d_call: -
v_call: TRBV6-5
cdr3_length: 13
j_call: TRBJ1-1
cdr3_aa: CASRTDMNTEAFF
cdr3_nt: TGTGCCAGTCGGACAGACATGAACACTGAAGCTTTCTTT

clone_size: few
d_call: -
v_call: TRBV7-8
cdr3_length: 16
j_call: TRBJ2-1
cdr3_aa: CASSSRTGASYNEQFF
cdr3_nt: TGTGCCAGCAGCTCTCGGACGGGGGCTTCCTACAATGAGCAGTTCTTC

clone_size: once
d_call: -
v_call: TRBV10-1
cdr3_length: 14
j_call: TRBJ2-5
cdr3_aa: CASSEEIAKETQYF
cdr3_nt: TGCGCCAGCAGTGAGGAAATAGCCAAAGAGACCCAGTACTTC

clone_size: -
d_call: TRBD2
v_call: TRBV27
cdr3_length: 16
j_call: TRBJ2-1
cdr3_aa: CASSRGSSGSLNEQFF
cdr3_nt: TGTGCCAGCAGCCGGGGGTCTAGCGGGTCTTTAAATGAGCAGTTCTTC

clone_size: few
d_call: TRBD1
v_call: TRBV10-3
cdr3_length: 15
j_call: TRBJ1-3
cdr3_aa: CAISESTGVGNTIYF
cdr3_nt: TGTGCCATCAGTGAGTCGACAGGGGTAGGAAACACCATATATTTT

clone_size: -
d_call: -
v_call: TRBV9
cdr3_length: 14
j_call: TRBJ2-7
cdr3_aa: CASSPHSENKEQYF
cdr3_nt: TGTGCCAGCAGCCCCCATTCCGAAAACAAGGAGCAGTACTTC

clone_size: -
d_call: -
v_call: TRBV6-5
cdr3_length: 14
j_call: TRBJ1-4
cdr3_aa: CASSPRTLGEKLFF
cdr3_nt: TGTGCCAGCAGCCCACGGACTCTGGGAGAAAAACTGTTTTTT